This T cell receptor (beta chain) came from a study of shared clonotypes between healthy human individuals. Study outcomes and limitations: When compared with the clonotypes that were shared by all four sorted-subset donors, the non-shared clonotypes turned out to have lower generation probabilities. Among the subsets, naive ones generally showed larger estimated richness than memory ones.

At the deep level, the assay was run. Some 30,000 T cell genomes (approximately 0.2 ug DNA) went into each sorted-subset replicate. TCRdb's table, derived via immunoSEQ multiplex PCR, lists solely in-frame clones and lacks some. Of more than 550,000 clones in the sample, roughly 72% were seen once. Regarding this clone: As yet, its antigen is unknown.

The sequenced sample consisted of memory CD4+ T cells sorted from blood. Subset indicated: CD45RA-negative fraction. The clonotype comes from a woman aged 25 to 39 in good health.

The CDR3 DNA reads TGTGCCAGCAGTTACGTACAGAACTATGGCTACACCTTC. Translating gives CASSYVQNYGYTF. The rearrangement joins TRBV6-5 to TRBJ1-2; no firm D call. This CDR3 has 13 residues. The V gene lost 2 bases and the J gene lost 2 bases, with 6 bases spanning the gap. The germline V gene encodes CDR1 MNHEY and CDR2 SVGAGI.